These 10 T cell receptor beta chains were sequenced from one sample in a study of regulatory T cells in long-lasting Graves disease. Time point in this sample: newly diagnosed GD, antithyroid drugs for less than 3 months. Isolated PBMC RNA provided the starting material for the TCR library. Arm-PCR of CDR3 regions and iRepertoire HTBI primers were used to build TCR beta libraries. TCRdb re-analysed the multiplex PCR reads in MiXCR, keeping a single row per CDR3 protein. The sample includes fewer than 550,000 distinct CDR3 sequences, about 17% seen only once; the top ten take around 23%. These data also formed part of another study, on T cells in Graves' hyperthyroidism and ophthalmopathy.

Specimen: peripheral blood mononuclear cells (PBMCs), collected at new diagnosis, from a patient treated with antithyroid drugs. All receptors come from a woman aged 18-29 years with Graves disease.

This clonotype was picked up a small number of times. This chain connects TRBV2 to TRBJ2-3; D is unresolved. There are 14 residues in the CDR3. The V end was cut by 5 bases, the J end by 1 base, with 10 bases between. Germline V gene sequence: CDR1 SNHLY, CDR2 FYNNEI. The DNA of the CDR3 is TGTGCCAGCAGTCTCCGGATGGGCACAGATACGCAGTATTTT. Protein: CASSLRMGTDTQYF.

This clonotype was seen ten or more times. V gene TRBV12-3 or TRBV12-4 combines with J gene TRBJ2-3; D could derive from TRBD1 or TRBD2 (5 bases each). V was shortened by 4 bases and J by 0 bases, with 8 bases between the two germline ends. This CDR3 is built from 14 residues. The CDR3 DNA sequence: TGTGCCAGCAGTTGGGGACCGAGCACAGATACGCAGTATTTT. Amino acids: CASSWGPSTDTQYF.

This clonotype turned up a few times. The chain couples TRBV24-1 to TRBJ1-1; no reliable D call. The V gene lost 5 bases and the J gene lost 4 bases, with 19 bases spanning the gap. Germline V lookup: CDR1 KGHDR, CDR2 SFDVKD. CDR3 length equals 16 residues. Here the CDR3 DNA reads TGTGCCACCAGTGCGAACATCCCTGGCTCTTCCACTGAAGCTTTCTTT. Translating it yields CATSANIPGSSTEAFF.

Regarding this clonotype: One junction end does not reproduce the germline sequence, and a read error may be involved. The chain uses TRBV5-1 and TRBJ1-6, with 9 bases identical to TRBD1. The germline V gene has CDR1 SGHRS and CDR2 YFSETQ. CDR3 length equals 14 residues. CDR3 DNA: TGTGCCAGCAGGCAAGGACAGGGGAATTCACCCCTCCACTTT. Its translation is CASRQGQGNSPLHF. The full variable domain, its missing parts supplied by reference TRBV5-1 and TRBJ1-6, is KAGVTQTPRYLIKTRGQQVTLSCSPISGHRSVSWYQQTPGQGLQFLFEYFSETQRNKGNFPGRFSGRQFSNSRSEMNVSTLELGDSALYLCASRQGQGNSPLHFGNGTRLTVT.

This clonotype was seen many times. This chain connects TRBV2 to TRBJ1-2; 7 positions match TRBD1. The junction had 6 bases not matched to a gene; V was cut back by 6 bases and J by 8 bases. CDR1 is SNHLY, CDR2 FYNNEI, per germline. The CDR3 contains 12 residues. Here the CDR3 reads CASRETGWGYTF. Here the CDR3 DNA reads TGTGCCAGCAGAGAGACAGGGTGGGGCTACACCTTC.

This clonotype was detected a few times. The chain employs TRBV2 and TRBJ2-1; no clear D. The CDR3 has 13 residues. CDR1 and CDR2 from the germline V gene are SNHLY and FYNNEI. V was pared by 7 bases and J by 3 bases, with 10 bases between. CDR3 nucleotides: TGTGCCAGCATGGGTCCAAACTACAATGAGCAGTTCTTC. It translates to CASMGPNYNEQFF.

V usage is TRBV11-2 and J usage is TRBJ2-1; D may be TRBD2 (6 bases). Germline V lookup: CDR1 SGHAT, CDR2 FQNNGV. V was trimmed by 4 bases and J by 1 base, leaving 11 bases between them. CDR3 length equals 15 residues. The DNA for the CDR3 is TGTGCCAGCAGCTCCTTTGGGGGGTCCTACAATGAGCAGTTCTTC. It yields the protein CASSSFGGSYNEQFF. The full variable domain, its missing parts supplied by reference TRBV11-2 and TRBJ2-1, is EAGVAQSPRYKIIEKRQSVAFWCNPISGHATLYWYQQILGQGPKLLIQFQNNGVVDDSQLPKDRFSAERLKGVDSTLKIQPAKLEDSAVYLCASSSFGGSYNEQFFGPGTRLTVL.

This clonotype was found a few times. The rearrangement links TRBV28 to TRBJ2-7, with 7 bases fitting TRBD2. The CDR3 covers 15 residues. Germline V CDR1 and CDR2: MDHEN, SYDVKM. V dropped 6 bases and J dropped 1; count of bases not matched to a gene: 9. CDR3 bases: TGTGCCAGCAGCGCCCGGGACTACTCGTCCTACGAGCAGTACTTC. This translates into CASSARDYSSYEQYF.

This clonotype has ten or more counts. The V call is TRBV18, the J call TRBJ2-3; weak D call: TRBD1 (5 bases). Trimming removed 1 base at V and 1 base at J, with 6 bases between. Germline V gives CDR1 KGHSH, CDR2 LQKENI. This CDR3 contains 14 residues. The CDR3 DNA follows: TGTGCCAGCTCACCACAGACAGGCACAGATACGCAGTATTTT. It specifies CASSPQTGTDTQYF.

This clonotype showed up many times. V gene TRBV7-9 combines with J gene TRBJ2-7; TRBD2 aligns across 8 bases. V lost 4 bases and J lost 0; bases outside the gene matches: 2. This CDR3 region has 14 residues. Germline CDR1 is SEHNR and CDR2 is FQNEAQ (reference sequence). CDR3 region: CASSSGTSSYEQYF. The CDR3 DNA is TGTGCCAGCAGCTCTGGGACTAGCTCCTACGAGCAGTACTTC.